Shown below are 18 T cell receptor beta chains from a single sample sequenced in a study of blood T cell repertoires in COVID-19. Only in-frame clones appear in the TCRdb table, and some are missing; sequencing was by immunoSEQ multiplex PCR. Among 100,000 to 120,000 clones listed, 75% to 85% were seen once. Sequencing used peripheral blood. The source is a woman aged 60 to 75 with acute or convalescent COVID-19.

The chain employs TRBV5-1 and TRBJ1-2, with TRBD1 identical over 8 bases. CDR1 and CDR2 from the germline V gene are SGHRS and YFSETQ. CDR3 length equals 14 residues. The trim removed 0 bases at V and 6 bases at J, leaving 4 bases unmatched. The CDR3 DNA reads TGCGCCAGCAGCTTGGTCGGACAGGGCCATGGCTACACCTTC. Translating it yields CASSLVGQGHGYTF.

This clone appeared a single time. The missing conserved phenylalanine or tryptophan at the end of this CDR3 makes a read error likely. V is TRBV7-9 and J is TRBJ1-4; possible D gene TRBD1, 5 bases. Germline V gene lookup returns CDR1 SEHNR and CDR2 FQNEAQ (reference sequence). The V end lost 2 bases, the J end lost 5 bases, and 15 bases lay between the germline ends. The CDR3 is 16 amino acids. The CDR3 nucleotides are TGTGCCAGCAGCTTATACCTATCGACAGAGAATGAAAAACTGTTTTCT. The encoded protein is CASSLYLSTENEKLFS.

The chain carries TRBV4-2 and TRBJ2-1, with TRBD2 as a possible D gene (7 bases). Germline assignment: CDR1 LGHNA and CDR2 YNFKEQ. The CDR3 totals 16 residues. V was clipped by 2 bases and J by 1 base, with 12 bases between them. The CDR3: CASSQTGGGSYNEQFF. The CDR3 DNA sequence: TGTGCCAGCAGCCAAACGGGGGGCGGGTCCTACAATGAGCAGTTCTTC.

The chain uses TRBV4-1 and TRBJ2-3; 8 nucleotides match TRBD2. The germline V gene has CDR1 MGHRA and CDR2 YSYEKL. This CDR3 has 15 residues. J was trimmed by 0 bases and V by 4 bases; bases with no gene match: 3. In nucleotides, the CDR3 is TGCGCCAGCAGCCGGAGCGGGGGAAGCACAGATACGCAGTATTTT. As protein: CASSRSGGSTDTQYF.

The chain couples TRBV5-4 to TRBJ2-1; 7 nucleotides align to TRBD2. The trim removed 3 bases at V and 4 bases at J, leaving 7 bases unmatched. This CDR3 comprises 15 residues. Germline-derived CDR1 and CDR2 are SGHNT and YYREEE (reference sequence). CDR3 region: CASSSTSSPYNEQFF. CDR3 sequence (DNA): TGTGCCAGCAGCTCGACTAGCAGCCCTTACAATGAGCAGTTCTTC. The full variable domain, its missing parts supplied by reference TRBV5-4 and TRBJ2-1, is ETGVTQSPTHLIKTRGQQVTLRCSSQSGHNTVSWYQQALGQGPQFIFQYYREEENGRGNFPPRFSGLQFPNYSSELNVNALELDDSALYLCASSSTSSPYNEQFFGPGTRLTVL.

CDR3 protein: CASSQRSGQGGPGELFF. Here the CDR3 DNA reads TGCGCCAGCAGCCAGAGATCGGGGCAGGGGGGCCCCGGGGAGCTGTTTTTT. V usage is TRBV4-1 and J usage is TRBJ2-2, with D perhaps matching TRBD1 (7 bases). The length of the CDR3 is 17 residues. Trimming left V 3 bases short and J 6 bases short, with 20 bases between. Germline V lookup: CDR1 MGHRA, CDR2 YSYEKL.

Concerning this clone itself: The junction differs from germline at one of its ends, possibly a read error. The gene calls are TRBV3-1 (or the pseudogene TRBV3-2) and TRBJ2-7; TRBD1 aligns across 7 bases. This CDR3 is 11 amino acids long. The V gene's germline CDR1 is LGHDT and CDR2 YNNKEL (reference sequence). CDR3 bases: TGTGCCAGCAGCTCCTTGGGACAGTGGAACTTC. Its translation is CASSSLGQWNF.

The chain combines TRBV12-2 with TRBJ1-5; the D segment call TRBD1 is taken from the table without a DNA check. TRBV12-2 is a known pseudogene. This CDR3 spans 23 amino acids. The CDR3 nucleotides are TGTGCAAGTCGCTTTATGGACAGGGGGCGTCGCGGTCATTCTCTTCATAGCAATCAGCCCCAGCATTTT. Protein product: CASRFMDRGRRGHSLHSNQPQHF.

V is TRBV19 and J is TRBJ2-1; D not certain. V shed 4 bases and J shed 4 bases, with 11 bases lying between them. The CDR3 is made up of 14 amino acids. Germline V gene data show CDR1 as LNHDA and CDR2 as SQIVND (reference sequence). The CDR3 sequence is CASSTTSLYNEQFF. CDR3 bases: TGTGCCAGTAGTACAACGTCACTATACAATGAGCAGTTCTTC.

This clone was counted a single time. The gene calls are TRBV11-2 and TRBJ1-1; D is perhaps TRBD1 (5 bases). Trimming cost V 1 base and J 6 bases, with 9 bases left between them. CDR1 SGHAT and CDR2 FQNNGV come from the germline V gene. This CDR3 comprises 13 residues. The CDR3 DNA reads as TGTGCCAGCAGCTTAGTTACAGGACCTGAAGCTTTCTTT. It specifies CASSLVTGPEAFF.

The genes are TRBV5-1 and TRBJ2-7; D possibly corresponds to TRBD1 (5 bases). This CDR3 is 14 amino acids long. The germline V and J ends were trimmed by 0 bases and 1 base, with 8 bases remaining between them. Germline V gives CDR1 SGHRS, CDR2 YFSETQ. CDR3 in amino acids: CASSLGQRSYEQYF. The CDR3 DNA follows: TGCGCCAGCAGCTTGGGACAGCGATCCTACGAGCAGTACTTC.

The chain employs TRBV28 and TRBJ1-2, with D possibly TRBD1 on 6 matching bases. Trimming took 7 bases from V and 3 from J, leaving 15 bases between them. The germline V gene encodes CDR1 MDHEN and CDR2 SYDVKM. CDR3 length: 14 amino acids. DNA of the CDR3: TGTGCCAGCAACTTGCTACAGGGTTACTATGGCTACACCTTC. This translates into CASNLLQGYYGYTF.

V is TRBV19 and J is TRBJ2-1, with 9 bases aligning to TRBD2. Germline CDR1 LNHDA, CDR2 SQIVND (reference sequence). V dropped 6 bases and J dropped 5; count of bases not matched to a gene: 8. The CDR3 contains 15 residues. In DNA, the CDR3 is TGTGCCAGTAGGGAGCGGGGGGCCCCTCACAATGAGCAGTTCTTC. Its protein product is CASRERGAPHNEQFF. The full variable domain, rest sourced from reference TRBV19 and TRBJ2-1, is DGGITQSPKYLFRKEGQNVTLSCEQNLNHDAMYWYRQDPGQGLRLIYYSQIVNDFQKGDIAEGYSVSREKKESFPLTVTSAQKNPTAFYLCASRERGAPHNEQFFGPGTRLTVL.

Only a few counts were recorded for this clone. V is TRBV7-6 and J is TRBJ2-7; 7 bases fit TRBD1. CDR3 length: 17 amino acids. V lost 3 bases, J lost 2 bases, and 13 bases stayed unmatched. CDR1 and CDR2 (germline): SGHVS, FNYEAQ. CDR3 in DNA: TGTGCCAGCAGCTTGGCCAGTTCCGGGACAGACACCTACGAGCAGTACTTC. It codes for CASSLASSGTDTYEQYF.

The chain employs TRBV7-2 and TRBJ2-7; 9 bases line up with TRBD2. Germline lookup yields CDR1 SGHTA and CDR2 FQGNSA. V dropped 2 bases and J dropped 4; count of bases not matched to a gene: 6. This CDR3 has 15 amino acids. As DNA, the CDR3 is TGTGCCAGCAGCTTACTAGCGGGGCTACATTACGAGCAGTACTTC. Its translation is CASSLLAGLHYEQYF.

This chain joins TRBV6-5 and TRBJ1-4; TRBD1 matches at 10 bases. V gave up 6 bases and J gave up 8 bases; unmatched junction bases: 9. CDR3 size: 15 residues. Germline values: CDR1 MNHEY, CDR2 SVGAGI. The CDR3 region is CASSPPGQGREKLFF. The CDR3 DNA follows: TGTGCCAGCAGCCCACCGGGACAGGGGAGGGAAAAACTGTTTTTT.

V usage is TRBV7-2 and J usage is TRBJ2-1; 12 bases are a match to TRBD2. Germline V gene lookup returns CDR1 SGHTA and CDR2 FQGNSA. V trimming: 3 bases; J trimming: 4 bases; junction bases outside the gene matches: 4. This CDR3 has 16 residues. For the CDR3, the DNA is TGTGCCAGCAGCTTGTTAACTAGCGGGGGGTACAATGAGCAGTTCTTC. Residues: CASSLLTSGGYNEQFF.

To note about this clone: The sample holds other DNA sequences that translate to the same CDR3. This chain joins TRBV7-2 and TRBJ1-2; possibly TRBD1 for D (5 bases). This CDR3 region has 13 residues. Trimming shortened V by 2 bases and J by 2 bases, and 6 bases separated the two germline ends. Germline CDR1 and CDR2: SGHTA and FQGNSA. The CDR3 DNA follows: TGTGCCAGCAGCTTAAGACAGAACTATGGCTACACCTTC. Its translation is CASSLRQNYGYTF. The entire variable domain, with the rest obtained from reference TRBV7-2 and TRBJ1-2, is as follows: GAGVSQSPSNKVTEKGKDVELRCDPISGHTALYWYRQSLGQGLEFLIYFQGNSAPDKSGLPSDRFSAERTGGSVSTLTIQRTQQEDSAVYLCASSLRQNYGYTFGSGTRLTVV.